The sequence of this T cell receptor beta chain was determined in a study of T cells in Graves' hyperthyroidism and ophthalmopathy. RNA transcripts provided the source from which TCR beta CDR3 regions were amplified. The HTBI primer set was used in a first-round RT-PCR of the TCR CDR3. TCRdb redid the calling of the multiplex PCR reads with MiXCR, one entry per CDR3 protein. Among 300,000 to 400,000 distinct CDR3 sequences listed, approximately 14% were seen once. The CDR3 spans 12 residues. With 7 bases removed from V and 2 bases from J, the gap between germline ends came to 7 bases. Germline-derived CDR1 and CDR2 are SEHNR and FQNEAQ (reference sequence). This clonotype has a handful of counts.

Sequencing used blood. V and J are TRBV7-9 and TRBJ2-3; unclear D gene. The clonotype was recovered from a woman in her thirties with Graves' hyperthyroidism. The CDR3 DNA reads TGTGCCAGCAAGAGAGCCACAGATACGCAGTATTTT. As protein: CASKRATDTQYF.